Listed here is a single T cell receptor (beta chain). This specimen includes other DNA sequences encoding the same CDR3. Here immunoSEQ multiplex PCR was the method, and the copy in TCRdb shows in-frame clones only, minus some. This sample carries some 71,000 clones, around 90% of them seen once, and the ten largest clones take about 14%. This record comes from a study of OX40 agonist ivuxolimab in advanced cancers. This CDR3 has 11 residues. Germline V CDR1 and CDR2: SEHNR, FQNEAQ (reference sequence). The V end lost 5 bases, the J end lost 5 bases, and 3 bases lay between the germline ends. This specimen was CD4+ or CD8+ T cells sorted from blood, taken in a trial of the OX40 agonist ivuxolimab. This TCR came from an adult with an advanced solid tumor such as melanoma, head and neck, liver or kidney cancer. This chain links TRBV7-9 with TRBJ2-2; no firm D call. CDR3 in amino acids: CASSPTGELFF. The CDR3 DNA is TGTGCCAGCAGCCCGACCGGGGAGCTGTTTTTT.